This T cell receptor beta chain stems from a study of blood T cell repertoires in COVID-19 (dated by TCRdb to between 2020 and 2021). Regarding the study in general: Samples from collaborators originated in the United States, Italy and Spain and spanned both the acute and convalescent phases of COVID-19. The material from the prospective study consisted of cDNA or gDNA derived from T cells, B-cell-depleted T cells, or PBMCs. Subjects who had been exposed to COVID-19, were actively infected with it, or had recovered from it provided the deeply sampled blood TCRbeta repertoires that made up the dataset. The repertoires were made available in a free public database intended to serve as a resource for research on the immune response to SARS-CoV-2. Samples came from the ongoing ImmuneRACE study (first 160 participants) plus 1,254 subjects from 6 global collaborators. A de-identified subject ID, COVID-19 status, age in years and sex were almost always included in the sample metadata. Where available, HLA class I and class II types were obtained from metadata supplied by the sample provider rather than from assay-based typing. Here is what the overall study found, with its caveats: The quantity of clinical and demographic metadata differed by source and by participant and was supplied without curation.

The collaborating institutions used their own protocols to collect whole blood in K2EDTA tubes. For TCRbeta analysis, collaborator samples were shipped as frozen whole blood, as isolated PBMCs, or as DNA extracted from either sample type. With regard to this clone: The target of this receptor is not known. There are no base qualities to consult, and no much larger clone falls within one base.

The immunoSEQ Assay, a bias-controlled multiplex PCR, was used to amplify TCRbeta CDR3 regions from genomic DNA. In the paper's pipeline: Nucleated cell counts per sample were estimated from amplification of reference gene primers within the assay. To quantify the absolute abundance of each unique TCRbeta CDR3 rearrangement, sequence reads were collapsed and filtered. Productive Simpson clonality was computed per sample as the square root of Simpson's diversity index over productive rearrangements. Entries here come from immuneACCESS through TCRdb and include only in-frame sequences with V and J called. Some clones fail to appear in such tables; in the studies checked, an unresolved V gene covers under half of the shortfall, and the cause of the remainder is unknown. That table furnishes V, J and clone size, whereas the DNA furnished D and trimming. Here the sample has roughly 50,000 clones; approximately 88% occur a single time. The top ten clonotypes cover about 7.3% of the sample.

Trimming takes 5 bases off V and 4 bases off J; junction bases not matched to a gene: 7. The CDR3 goes from the cysteine to the phenylalanine over 17 residues. Solely the CDR3 DNA is kept, with 51 bases framed from the first base. CDR1 is given as SEHNR and CDR2 as FQNEAQ, both from the germline V gene (reference sequence). The sequenced sample consisted of peripheral blood. Recombination joined TRBV7-9 with TRBJ2-1; the junction holds 14 bases that match TRBD2. This receptor was taken from a man in his fifties or sixties with acute or convalescent COVID-19. The CDR3 corresponds to CASSPGLAGGLYNEQFF. The nucleotide sequence reads as follows: TGTGCCAGCAGCCCAGGACTAGCGGGAGGTTTGTACAATGAGCAGTTCTTC.